The T cell receptor (beta chain) under discussion was sequenced for a study of T cell responses to AZD1222 COVID-19 vaccine. The data were produced by immunoSEQ multiplex PCR, yet TCRdb's version contains in-frame clones alone and is incomplete. The profile shows over 85,000 clones, 70% to 90% of them singletons. The sequences come from peripheral blood, collected 28 days after the second AZD1222 dose. This receptor was taken from an adult who received the AZD1222 COVID-19 vaccine.

The CDR3 reads CASSSSGTGFYEQYF. The CDR3 DNA reads as TGTGCCAGCAGCAGCTCCGGGACAGGATTCTACGAGCAGTACTTC. This chain links TRBV27 with TRBJ2-7; TRBD1 matches 8 bases. Germline V gene sequence: CDR1 MNHEY, CDR2 SMNVEV (reference sequence). CDR3 length: 15 residues. The V gene end was trimmed by 6 bases and the J gene end by 3 bases; junction bases not matched to a gene: 10.